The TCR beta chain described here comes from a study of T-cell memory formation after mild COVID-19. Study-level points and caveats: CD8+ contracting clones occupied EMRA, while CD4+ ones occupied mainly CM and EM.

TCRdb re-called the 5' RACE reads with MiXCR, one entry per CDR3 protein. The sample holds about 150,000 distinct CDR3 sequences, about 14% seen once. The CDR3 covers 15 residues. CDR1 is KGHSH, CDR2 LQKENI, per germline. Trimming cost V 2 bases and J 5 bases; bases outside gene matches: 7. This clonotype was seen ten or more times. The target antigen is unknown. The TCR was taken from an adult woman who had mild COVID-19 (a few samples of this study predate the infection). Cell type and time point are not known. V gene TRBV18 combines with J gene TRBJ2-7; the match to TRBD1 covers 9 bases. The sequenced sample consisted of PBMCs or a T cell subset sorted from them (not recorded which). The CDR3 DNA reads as TGTGCCAGCTCACCAGCCGGGACAGGGAACGACGAGCAGTACTTC. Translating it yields CASSPAGTGNDEQYF.